This T cell receptor (beta chain) emerged from a study of radiotherapy plus CTLA-4 blockade in lung cancer. The study, taken as a whole, reports: Response was reportedly best predicted by early blood T cell clone dynamics, with interferon-beta. TCR clones originating in tumors grew in number in blood after radiotherapy plus ipilimumab.

Remarks on this clone: Its matching antigen is unknown.

V was cut by 0 bases and J by 0 bases, with 8 bases left in between. This CDR3 has 15 residues. The germline V gene encodes CDR1 MNHEY and CDR2 SVGAGI. Generated by immunoSEQ multiplex PCR, the TCRdb table keeps only in-frame clones and is missing some. There are about 70,000 clones in the sample; more than 70% occur only once, and approximately 16% lies in the top ten. This TCR was sampled from a human donor with non-small cell lung cancer whose response to radiotherapy plus ipilimumab could not be evaluated. Some clones in this sample may be carry-over from other donors' samples. Sequencing used peripheral blood, obtained from a patient treated with radiotherapy plus ipilimumab. The chain has TRBV6-5 and TRBJ1-1; no reliable D call. The CDR3 region has the DNA TGTGCCAGCAGTTACTCGAGGCAGATGAACACTGAAGCTTTCTTT. This codes for CASSYSRQMNTEAFF.